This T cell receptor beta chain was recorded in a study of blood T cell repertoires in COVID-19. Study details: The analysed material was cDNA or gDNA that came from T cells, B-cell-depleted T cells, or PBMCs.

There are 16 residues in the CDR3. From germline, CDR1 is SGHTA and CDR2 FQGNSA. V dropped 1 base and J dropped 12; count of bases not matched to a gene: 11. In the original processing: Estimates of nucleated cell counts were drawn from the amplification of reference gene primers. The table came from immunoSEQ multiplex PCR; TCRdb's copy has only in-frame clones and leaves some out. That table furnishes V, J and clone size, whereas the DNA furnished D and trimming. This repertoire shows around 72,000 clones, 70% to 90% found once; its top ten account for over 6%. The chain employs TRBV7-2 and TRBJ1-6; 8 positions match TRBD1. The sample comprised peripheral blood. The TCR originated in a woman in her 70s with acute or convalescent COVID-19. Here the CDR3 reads CASSLGTGTGGGPLHF. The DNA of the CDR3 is TGTGCCAGCAGCTTAGGGACCGGGACAGGAGGTGGACCCCTCCACTTT.